This T cell receptor (beta chain) was recovered during a study of cytomegalovirus exposure and HLA in healthy donors. V shed 5 bases and J shed 8 bases, with 13 bases lying between them. The CDR3 contains 13 residues. CDR1 and CDR2 from the germline V gene are MGHDK and SYGVNS. Researchers ran the PCR with 60 Vbeta and 13 Jbeta primers. Assay used: immunoSEQ multiplex PCR; TCRdb lists only in-frame clones, some missing. The repertoire holds 100,000 to 140,000 clones, with around 69% as singletons. The chain uses TRBV25-1 and TRBJ2-1; no clear D. Material: PBMCs. This clonotype originated in a man younger than 30 in good health and CMV-seronegative. The CDR3 loop reads CASSRQRTDEQFF. The CDR3, as DNA: TGTGCCAGCAGTCGACAAAGAACGGATGAGCAGTTCTTC.